This T cell receptor (beta chain) derives from a study of blood T cells in healthy people across ages. The second PCR ran about 6 to 11 cycles with a sample-barcoded 5' primer and J-beta primers. TCRdb reprocessed the 5' RACE reads with MiXCR, giving one entry per CDR3 protein. The table records hundreds of thousands of distinct CDR3 sequences, around 25% of them present only once. The length of the CDR3 is 13 residues. V was pared by 3 bases and J by 7 bases, with 12 bases between. The sample was also reused in another study, on T cells of mothers and their children.

This clonotype was sampled from a boy between 10 and 17 years old in good health. The genes are TRBV12-3 or TRBV12-4 and TRBJ1-2, with a possible D match to TRBD1 (6 bases). Sequencing was done on a sample of blood. CDR3 in amino acids: CASSFRGLSGYTF. The CDR3 DNA is TGTGCCAGCAGTTTCAGGGGATTGAGTGGCTACACCTTC.